The next 29 T cell receptor beta chains were all read from a single sample in a study of CD8 T cells in ankylosing spondylitis (dated by TCRdb to about 2017). Libraries were prepared through 5' RACE. Sequencing used an Illumina HiSeq 2500. TCRdb applied fastp at Q25 and MiXCR to the public reads, then kept only in-frame beta chains. CDR3 protein duplicates are merged, each entry listing the most common genes and DNA. This sample is represented by about 220,000 distinct CDR3 sequences; under 30% of them were singletons. The ten largest account for 6.6% of the sample. Sequencing was performed on blood, either unsorted or a sorted T cell fraction (not recorded which). The source is a male donor with ankylosing spondylitis or in good health (not recorded which).

The rearrangement uses TRBV20-1 and TRBJ1-1; D unclear. CDR3 length: 14 residues. Per germline, CDR1 DFQATT and CDR2 SNEGSKA (reference sequence). Trimming removed 1 base at V and 4 bases at J, with 13 bases between. CDR3 residues: CSARGGTGSTEAFF. In DNA form, the CDR3 reads TGCAGTGCTAGAGGAGGTACGGGGAGCACTGAAGCTTTCTTT.

This chain joins TRBV7-2 and TRBJ2-1; D gene ambiguous. The CDR3 is 15 amino acids. Trimming cost V 1 base and J 0 bases, with 7 bases left between them. Germline CDR1 is SGHTA and CDR2 is FQGNSA. CDR3 in DNA: TGTGCCAGCAGCTTAGTGCGGATCTCCTACAATGAGCAGTTCTTC. As protein: CASSLVRISYNEQFF.

In its sample, this clonotype was seen a few times. This chain uses TRBV20-1 with TRBJ2-7; either TRBD1 or TRBD2 may fit D (5 bases each). Looked up from germline, CDR1 is DFQATT and CDR2 is SNEGSKA (reference sequence). The CDR3 sequence is 13 residues long. V was shortened by 6 bases and J by 1 base, with 13 bases between the two germline ends. CDR3 nucleotides: TGCAGTGCAAACCGGGACGCATCCTACGAGCAGTACTTC. Residues: CSANRDASYEQYF.

In its sample, this clonotype was seen many times. The V gene is TRBV29-1, the J gene TRBJ2-7, with 9 bases fitting TRBD1. The germline V gene encodes CDR1 SQVTM and CDR2 ANQGSEA. This CDR3 is 14 amino acids long. After removal of 4 bases from V and 1 base from J, the junction contained 5 bases not matched to a gene. The CDR3 spells CSVAKGTGSYEQYF. CDR3 DNA: TGCAGCGTTGCTAAAGGGACAGGGTCCTACGAGCAGTACTTC.

This clonotype was found many times. The rearrangement joins TRBV4-1 to TRBJ2-1, with TRBD2 matching 9 bases. V shed 1 base and J 8 bases; nucleotides not matched to a gene: 9. The CDR3 loop spans 16 amino acids. Germline values: CDR1 MGHRA, CDR2 YSYEKL. In DNA, the CDR3 is TGCGCCAGCAGCCAAGTTAGCGGGAGCCTCCGCGATGAGCAGTTCTTC. Translation gives CASSQVSGSLRDEQFF.

The table lists this clonotype with a few counts. This chain connects TRBV12-3 or TRBV12-4 to TRBJ2-7; D is unresolved. This CDR3 region has 12 residues. The V end was cut by 3 bases, the J end by 3 bases, with 6 bases between. The CDR3 sequence: CASSFGDYEQYF. The CDR3 DNA reads TGTGCCAGCAGTTTTGGGGACTACGAGCAGTACTTC.

The chain links TRBV29-1 to TRBJ2-1; 9 nucleotides agree with TRBD2. Germline-derived CDR1 and CDR2 are SQVTM and ANQGSEA. This CDR3 has 17 residues. The V and J ends lost 4 bases and 1 base, in that order; junction bases with no gene match: 11. This CDR3 is CSVGFMAGGGSYNEQFF. The CDR3 DNA reads as TGCAGCGTTGGGTTCATGGCGGGAGGGGGTTCCTACAATGAGCAGTTCTTC.

This clonotype occurred a few times. The rearrangement uses TRBV29-1 and TRBJ2-7; D possibly corresponds to TRBD1 (6 bases). V was trimmed by 6 bases and J by 3 bases, leaving 18 bases between them. Germline values: CDR1 SQVTM, CDR2 ANQGSEA. There are 14 residues in the CDR3. CDR3 region: CSVSRGADGYEQYF. The CDR3 DNA sequence: TGCAGCGTATCCAGGGGTGCTGATGGCTACGAGCAGTACTTC.

The chain recombines TRBV18 with TRBJ1-4, with a possible D match to TRBD1 (5 bases). The germline CDR1 and CDR2 sequences are KGHSH and LQKENI. The CDR3 covers 12 residues. V dropped 3 bases and J dropped 8 bases, with 7 bases sitting between them. This CDR3 reads CASSPGGEKLFF. The CDR3 DNA reads as TGTGCCAGCTCACCGGGGGGAGAAAAACTGTTTTTT.

This clonotype was seen at least ten times. The chain combines TRBV7-8 with TRBJ2-1; 7 nucleotides line up with TRBD2. V shed 5 bases, J shed 4 bases, and the junction held 8 bases outside the gene matches. This CDR3 is 15 amino acids long. The germline V gene has CDR1 SGHVS and CDR2 FQNEAQ. CDR3 region: CASSPYAGAYNEQFF. In DNA form, the CDR3 reads TGTGCCAGCAGCCCCTATGCGGGAGCTTACAATGAGCAGTTCTTC.

The genes are TRBV12-3 or TRBV12-4 and TRBJ2-3; D perhaps matches TRBD2 (5 bases). V lost 3 bases to trimming and J lost 4 bases, with 8 bases between them. The CDR3 covers 13 residues. The CDR3 nucleotides are TGTGCCAGCAGTTTTCAGAGGGCAGATACGCAGTATTTT. As protein: CASSFQRADTQYF.

Concerning this clonotype: A single base separates this from a much larger clone, so it may be a read error. The CDR3 nucleotides are TGCAGTGCTAGGGGGACTACCACAGATACGCAGTATTTT. Translating gives CSARGTTTDTQYF. The V gene is TRBV20-1, the J gene TRBJ2-3, with TRBD2 matching over 7 bases. J was trimmed by 2 bases and V by 3 bases; bases with no gene match: 2. This CDR3 is built from 13 residues. Germline CDR1 is DFQATT and CDR2 is SNEGSKA (reference sequence).

Only a few counts were recorded for this clonotype. CDR3: CASSPYGGDEQYF. CDR3 in DNA: TGTGCCAGCAGCCCCTACGGGGGAGACGAGCAGTACTTC. This sequence joins TRBV28 and TRBJ2-7, with D maybe TRBD2 (6 bases). The CDR3 spans 13 residues. Trimming removed 6 bases from V and 5 bases from J, with 14 bases in between. The germline gives CDR1 MDHEN, CDR2 SYDVKM.

V is TRBV29-1 and J is TRBJ2-4; 16 bases map to TRBD2. CDR3 length: 16 amino acids. Per germline, CDR1 SQVTM and CDR2 ANQGSEA. V lost 7 bases to trimming and J lost 8 bases; unmatched junction nucleotides: 11. The CDR3 sequence is CSANPGLAGGGDIQYF. DNA of the CDR3: TGCAGCGCCAACCCGGGACTAGCGGGAGGGGGGGACATTCAGTACTTC.

This clonotype was detected a few times. The chain recombines TRBV20-1 with TRBJ2-1, with 7 bases identical to TRBD1. The J segment lost 2 bases and the V segment lost 3 bases, leaving 7 bases of the junction unmatched. Germline-derived CDR1 and CDR2 are DFQATT and SNEGSKA (reference sequence). The CDR3 sequence is 15 residues long. The CDR3 nucleotides read TGCAGTGCTAGTGGGCAGGGGGTTCCCTACAATGAGCAGTTCTTC. This encodes CSASGQGVPYNEQFF.

The chain recombines TRBV12-3 or TRBV12-4 with TRBJ1-2; the match to TRBD1 covers 9 bases. This CDR3 region has 14 residues. Trimming at V came to 5 bases and at J to 4 bases, leaving 5 bases not matched to a gene. DNA for the CDR3: TGTGCCAGCAGTGCCGGGACAGGGCTCTATGGCTACACCTTC. This sequence encodes CASSAGTGLYGYTF.

The chain joins TRBV7-2 to TRBJ2-3; D is unresolved. Per the germline V gene, CDR1 is SGHTA and CDR2 is FQGNSA. The CDR3 totals 15 residues. V was clipped by 8 bases and J by 0 bases, with 15 bases between them. CDR3 sequence: CASVVGLASTDTQYF. In nucleotides, the CDR3 is TGTGCCAGCGTTGTAGGGCTCGCTAGCACAGATACGCAGTATTTT.

This clonotype was counted many times. This chain joins TRBV9 and TRBJ1-1; D not resolved. Germline V CDR1 and CDR2: SGDLS, YYNGEE. The CDR3 is 14 residues long. V shed 2 bases and J shed 5 bases, with 13 bases lying between them. The CDR3 spells CASSVAGWTTEAFF. The CDR3 region has the DNA TGTGCCAGCAGCGTCGCGGGCTGGACGACTGAAGCTTTCTTT.

The chain joins TRBV12-3 or TRBV12-4 to TRBJ2-2, with 7 bases identical to TRBD2. Trimming cost V 5 bases and J 4 bases; bases outside gene matches: 16. The CDR3 loop spans 18 amino acids. For the CDR3, the DNA is TGTGCCAGCAGTACCGATACTAGCGCCCAGCGGGGCACCGGGGAGCTGTTTTTT. Protein sequence: CASSTDTSAQRGTGELFF.

The chain uses TRBV29-1 and TRBJ1-4; no firm D call. The CDR3 loop spans 12 amino acids. The V and J ends lost 2 bases and 8 bases respectively, with 9 bases between them. Germline values: CDR1 SQVTM, CDR2 ANQGSEA. This CDR3 reads CSVESPGEKLFF. In DNA, the CDR3 is TGCAGCGTTGAATCCCCTGGGGAAAAACTGTTTTTT.

The chain is built from TRBV11-2 and TRBJ2-7; D is ambiguous. The CDR3 has 11 amino acids. Trimming took off 2 bases at V and 7 bases at J, with 6 bases between the two ends. Per the germline V gene, CDR1 is SGHAT and CDR2 is FQNNGV. CDR3 nucleotide sequence: TGTGCCAGCAGCTTAATAGATGAGCAGTACTTC. This encodes CASSLIDEQYF.

This clonotype was found a few times. The genes are TRBV5-1 and TRBJ2-4, with D hard to call. V shed 4 bases and J shed 1 base, with 12 bases lying between them. The V gene's germline CDR1 is SGHRS and CDR2 YFSETQ. CDR3 length: 15 amino acids. The DNA for the CDR3 is TGCGCCAGCAGCGCCGCGGTCCCGGCCAAAAACATTCAGTACTTC. It specifies CASSAAVPAKNIQYF. The full variable domain, its missing parts supplied by reference TRBV5-1 and TRBJ2-4, is KAGVTQTPRYLIKTRGQQVTLSCSPISGHRSVSWYQQTPGQGLQFLFEYFSETQRNKGNFPGRFSGRQFSNSRSEMNVSTLELGDSALYLCASSAAVPAKNIQYFGAGTRLSVL.

This clonotype was recorded at least ten times. The chain is built from TRBV10-3 and TRBJ2-2, with a tentative D call TRBD1 (6 bases). The ends were cut back, 5 bases at V and 6 bases at J, with 10 bases in the middle. Germline V gene lookup returns CDR1 ENHRY and CDR2 SYGVKD. The CDR3 spans 13 residues. This CDR3 is CAISPTGSGELFF. The DNA for the CDR3 is TGTGCCATCAGTCCTACAGGGTCCGGGGAGCTGTTTTTT.

The chain uses TRBV7-8 and TRBJ2-7; tentatively, D is TRBD2 (5 bases). The CDR3 runs 19 residues. Germline-derived CDR1 and CDR2 are SGHVS and FQNEAQ. The V end lost 5 bases, the J end lost 0 bases, and 26 bases lay between the germline ends. CDR3 DNA sequence: TGTGCCAGCAGCCCCCGCGCTGCGCTGGGAGTCTCCTCCTCCTACGAGCAGTACTTC. It codes for CASSPRAALGVSSSYEQYF.

This rearrangement joins TRBV27 to TRBJ2-7; D gene unclear. The V gene's germline CDR1 is MNHEY and CDR2 SMNVEV (reference sequence). CDR3 size: 13 residues. The V and J ends lost 5 bases and 6 bases respectively, with 14 bases between them. The CDR3 DNA follows: TGTGCCAGCAGTCCCCAAGTGACTCGCGAGCAGTACTTC. As protein: CASSPQVTREQYF.

This clonotype was seen ten or more times. The V and J genes are TRBV14 and TRBJ1-2, with D hard to call. Trimming shortened V by 1 base and J by 10 bases, and 10 bases separated the two germline ends. The CDR3 length is 12 residues. Germline values: CDR1 SGHDN, CDR2 FVKESK. The CDR3 region has the DNA TGTGCCAGCAGCCAAGCACGGGATGACTACACCTTC. As protein: CASSQARDDYTF.

Many counts were recorded for this clonotype. This chain uses TRBV6-5 with TRBJ1-4, with 9 bases matching TRBD1. This CDR3 is built from 15 residues. V shed 4 bases, J shed 8 bases, and the junction held 8 bases outside the gene matches. Per germline, CDR1 MNHEY and CDR2 SVGAGI. The CDR3 DNA reads TGTGCCAGCAGTTCCTCAACCGGGACAGGGGAAAAACTGTTTTTT. This sequence encodes CASSSSTGTGEKLFF.

The chain has TRBV10-3 and TRBJ1-2; no clear D gene. CDR3 length: 12 residues. V lost 4 bases and J lost 4, with 7 bases in between. Germline V gene sequence: CDR1 ENHRY, CDR2 SYGVKD. The CDR3 region is CAISGQSYGYTF. The CDR3 coding sequence is TGTGCCATCAGTGGGCAGTCCTATGGCTACACCTTC.

In this sample, this clonotype turned up once. The chain links TRBV29-1 to TRBJ2-1, with 11 positions matching TRBD2. This CDR3 region has 17 residues. V lost 1 base to trimming and J lost 7 bases; unmatched junction nucleotides: 12. In germline, CDR1 is SQVTM, CDR2 ANQGSEA. The CDR3 DNA sequence: TGCAGCGTTGAAGCCAGTTTTACTAGCGGGAGAGTAAATGAGCAGTTCTTC. Translated: CSVEASFTSGRVNEQFF.